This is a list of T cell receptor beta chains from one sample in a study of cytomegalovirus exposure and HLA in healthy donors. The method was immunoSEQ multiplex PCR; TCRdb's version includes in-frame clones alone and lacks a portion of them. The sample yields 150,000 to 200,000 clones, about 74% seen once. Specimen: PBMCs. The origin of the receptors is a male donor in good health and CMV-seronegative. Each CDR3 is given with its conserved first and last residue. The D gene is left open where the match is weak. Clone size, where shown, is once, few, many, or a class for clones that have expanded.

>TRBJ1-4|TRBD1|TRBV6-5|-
TGTGCCAGCGCGACAGGGGGTTTTGAAAAACTGTTTTTT
CASATGGFEKLFF
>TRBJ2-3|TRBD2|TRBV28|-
TGTGCCAGCTTAACTAGCGGGAGGTCAGATACGCAGTATTTT
CASLTSGRSDTQYF
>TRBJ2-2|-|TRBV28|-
TGTGCCAGTGTCCGTTATTCCTTCAACACCGGGGAGCTGTTTTTT
CASVRYSFNTGELFF
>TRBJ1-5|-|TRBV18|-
TGTGCCAGCTCACTCTCCACCACAGGGTCTTATTCGGCCCAGCATTTT
CASSLSTTGSYSAQHF
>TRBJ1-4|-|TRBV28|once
TGTGCCAGCACCGTGTCAGGGGAAAAACTGTTTTTT
CASTVSGEKLFF
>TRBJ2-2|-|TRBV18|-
TGTGCCAGCTCACCCGGGATGCAAGGGGAGCTGTTTTTT
CASSPGMQGELFF
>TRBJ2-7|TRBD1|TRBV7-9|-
TGTGCCAGCAGCTTGCTCCGATCCGTCGGACAGGGCTACGAGCAGTACTTC
CASSLLRSVGQGYEQYF
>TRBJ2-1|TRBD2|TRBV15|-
TGTGCCACCAGCAGAGACGTTTGGACTAGCGTTGAGCAGTTCTTC
CATSRDVWTSVEQFF
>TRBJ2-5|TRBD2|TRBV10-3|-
TGTGCCATCAGTAAGGGACTAGCGGGGGGGCAAGAGACCCAGTACTTC
CAISKGLAGGQETQYF
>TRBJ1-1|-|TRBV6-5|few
TGTGCCAGCAGTGATAGTATCCGCACTGAAGCTTTCTTT
CASSDSIRTEAFF
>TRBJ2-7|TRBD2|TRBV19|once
TGTGCCACCGGGGAAACGACTAGCGGGAGTTACGAGCAGTACTTC
CATGETTSGSYEQYF
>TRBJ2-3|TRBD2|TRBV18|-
TGTGCCAGCTCACCTGGGACTACAATCCTAGTCGCAGATACGCAGTATTTT
CASSPGTTILVADTQYF
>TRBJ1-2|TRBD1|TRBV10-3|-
TGTGCCATCAGCGATACGACAGGGTCTTATGGCTACACCTTC
CAISDTTGSYGYTF
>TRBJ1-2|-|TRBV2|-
TGTGCCAGCAGTGGAGTGAGGTTCCAAAACTATGGCTACACCTTC
CASSGVRFQNYGYTF
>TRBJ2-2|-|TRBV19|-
TGTGCCAGTAGTATAGATTCGGCAGGGAACACCGGGGAGCTGTTTTTT
CASSIDSAGNTGELFF
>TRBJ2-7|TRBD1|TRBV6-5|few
TGTGCCAGCAGTTCCGACAGGGGGGTCTCCTACGAGCAGTACTTC
CASSSDRGVSYEQYF
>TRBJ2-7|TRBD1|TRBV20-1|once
TGCAGTGCCGACAGGGTGGAGCAGTACTTC
CSADRVEQYF
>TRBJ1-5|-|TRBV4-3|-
TGCGCCAGCAGCTCATCGATTGAGCAGCCCCAGCATTTT
CASSSSIEQPQHF
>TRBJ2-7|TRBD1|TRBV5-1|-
TGCGCCAGCAGCTTTGGGTTGACAGGGGGGTACGAGCAGTACTTC
CASSFGLTGGYEQYF
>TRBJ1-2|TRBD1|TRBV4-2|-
TGTGCCAGCAGCCAAGATCGGGCAGGGGGTAGTAGTGGCTACACCTTC
CASSQDRAGGSSGYTF
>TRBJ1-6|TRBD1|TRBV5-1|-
TGCGCCAGCAGCTTGGAGGCAGGGGGATTTCATAATTCACCCCTCCACTTT
CASSLEAGGFHNSPLHF
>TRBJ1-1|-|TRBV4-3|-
TGCGCCAGCAGCCAAGATCGGGGTTATGAAGCTTTCTTT
CASSQDRGYEAFF
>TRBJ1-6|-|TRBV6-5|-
TGTGCCAGCAGTGAGACAGGAGAGGGTTCACCCCTCCACTTT
CASSETGEGSPLHF
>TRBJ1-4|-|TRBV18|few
TGTGCCAGCTCACCAAGGGGCACTAATGAAAAACTGTTTTTT
CASSPRGTNEKLFF
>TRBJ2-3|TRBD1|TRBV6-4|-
TGTGCCAGCAGTGTCCGGGACAGCCCCACAGATACGCAGTATTTT
CASSVRDSPTDTQYF
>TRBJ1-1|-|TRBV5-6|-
TGTGCCAGCAGCTTGCCAGCGAGGGCTGAAGCTTTCTTT
CASSLPARAEAFF
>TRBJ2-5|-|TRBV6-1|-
TGTGCCAGCAGTGGGACAGCCCAAGAGACCCAGTACTTC
CASSGTAQETQYF
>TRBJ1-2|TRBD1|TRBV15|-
TGTGCCACCAGCAGAGCTCTGGTACCCGGGACAGGGGCCGATGGCTACACCTTC
CATSRALVPGTGADGYTF
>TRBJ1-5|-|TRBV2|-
TGTGCCAGCAGTCCCACGGGGTTCAATAGCAATCAGCCCCAGCATTTT
CASSPTGFNSNQPQHF
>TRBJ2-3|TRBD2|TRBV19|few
TGTGCCAGTAGTATAGATGGCGGGGGGAGCACAGATACGCAGTATTTT
CASSIDGGGSTDTQYF
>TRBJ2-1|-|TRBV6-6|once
TGTGCCAGCAGCCAGCCGCCAGGGGACGAGCAGTTCTTC
CASSQPPGDEQFF
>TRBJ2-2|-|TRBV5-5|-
TGTGCCAGCAGCTTGGAGCCGCACTTAGGGGGCACCGGGGAGCTGTTTTTT
CASSLEPHLGGTGELFF
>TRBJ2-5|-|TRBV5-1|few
TGCGCCAGCAGCTTGGCCGATGGGGCAGAGACCCAGTACTTC
CASSLADGAETQYF
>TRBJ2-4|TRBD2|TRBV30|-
TGTGCCTGGAGTGTAGAAGGGACTAGCGGGAGGTACTTC
CAWSVEGTSGRYF
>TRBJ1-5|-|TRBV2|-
TGTGCCAGCAGTTTGGACAGTTATCAGCCCCAGCATTTT
CASSLDSYQPQHF
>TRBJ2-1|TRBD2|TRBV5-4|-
TGTGCCAGCAGCTTGGCCTCTAGCGGGAATAATGAGCAGTTCTTC
CASSLASSGNNEQFF
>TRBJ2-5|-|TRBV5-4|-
TGTGCCAGCAGCTTAAAGGGGCCGCCTAAAGAGACCCAGTACTTC
CASSLKGPPKETQYF
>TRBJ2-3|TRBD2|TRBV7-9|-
TGTGCCAGCAGCTTAAGCCTAGCGGGGGGCCCCACAGATACGCAGTATTTT
CASSLSLAGGPTDTQYF
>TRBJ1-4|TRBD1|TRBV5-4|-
TGTGCCAGCAGTTTCACAGGGGGCGAGGGTGAAAAACTGTTTTTT
CASSFTGGEGEKLFF
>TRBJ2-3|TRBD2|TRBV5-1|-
TGCGCCAGCCGAGGGCGGGGGGTCGGCACAGATACGCAGTATTTT
CASRGRGVGTDTQYF
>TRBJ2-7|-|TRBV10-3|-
TGTGCCATCAGTGAGCCCTCAAGGGGCGGACCCTACGAGCAGTACTTC
CAISEPSRGGPYEQYF
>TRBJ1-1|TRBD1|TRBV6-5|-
TGTGCCAGCAGTTACTCGAGGGACAGAACTGAAGCTTTCTTT
CASSYSRDRTEAFF
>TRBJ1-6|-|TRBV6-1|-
TGTGCCAGCAGTGAGACATTGAGCTCCTATAATTCACCCCTCCACTTT
CASSETLSSYNSPLHF
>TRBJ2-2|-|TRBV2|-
TGTGCCAGCCATTGGGGGAGGCCCACCGGGGAGCTGTTTTTT
CASHWGRPTGELFF
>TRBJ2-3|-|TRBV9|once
TGTGCCAGCAGCGTAGGGAGGGGGCCGACAGATACGCAGTATTTT
CASSVGRGPTDTQYF
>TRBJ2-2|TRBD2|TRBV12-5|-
TGTGCTAGTGGTTTGGTACTAGCGGGAGTCACCGGGGAGCTGTTTTTT
CASGLVLAGVTGELFF
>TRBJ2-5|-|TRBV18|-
TGTGCCAGCTCACCACCCGGGGGAGAGACCCAGTACTTC
CASSPPGGETQYF
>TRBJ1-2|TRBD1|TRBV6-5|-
TGTGCCAGCAGTTCGGGACAGAAATATGGCTACACCTTC
CASSSGQKYGYTF
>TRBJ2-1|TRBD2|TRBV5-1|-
TGCGCCAGCAGCCCGGGACTAGGCGCCCTAGGACACAATGAGCAGTTCTTC
CASSPGLGALGHNEQFF